Reported below is one T cell receptor (beta chain). Germline CDR1 and CDR2: SGHRS and YFSETQ. The CDR3 extends over 14 amino acids. Trimming took 4 bases from V and 1 from J; bases not matched to a gene: 4. This record comes from a study of T cell responses to AZD1222 COVID-19 vaccine. The method was immunoSEQ multiplex PCR; TCRdb's version includes in-frame clones alone and lacks a portion of them. The table has over 50,000 clones, 84% seen once; the top ten hold 7.3%. This sequence joins TRBV5-1 and TRBJ1-2; the match to TRBD1 covers 7 bases. The sequence came from an adult in good health. Sequenced material: peripheral blood, taken on day 0 of AZD1222 vaccination. This chain's CDR3 is CASSLGQDNYGYTF. DNA of the CDR3: TGCGCCAGCAGCCTAGGACAGGATAACTATGGCTACACCTTC.